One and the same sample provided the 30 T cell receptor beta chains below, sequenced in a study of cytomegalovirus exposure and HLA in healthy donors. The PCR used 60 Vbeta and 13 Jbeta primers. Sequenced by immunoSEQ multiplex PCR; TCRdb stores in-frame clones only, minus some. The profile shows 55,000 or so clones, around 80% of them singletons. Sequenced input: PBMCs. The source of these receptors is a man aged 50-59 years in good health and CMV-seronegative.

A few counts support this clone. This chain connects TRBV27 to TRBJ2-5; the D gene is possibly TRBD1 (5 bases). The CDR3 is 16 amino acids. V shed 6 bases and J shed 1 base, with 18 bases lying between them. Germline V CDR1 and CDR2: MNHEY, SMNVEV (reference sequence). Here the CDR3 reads CASSTDRTYRQETQYF. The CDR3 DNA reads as TGTGCCAGCAGCACCGACAGAACATATCGCCAAGAGACCCAGTACTTC.

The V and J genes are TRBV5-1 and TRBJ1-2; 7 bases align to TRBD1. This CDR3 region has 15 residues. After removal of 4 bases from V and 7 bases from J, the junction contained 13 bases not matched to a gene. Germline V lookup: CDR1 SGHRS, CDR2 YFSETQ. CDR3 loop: CASSREGQRLGGYTF. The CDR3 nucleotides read TGCGCCAGCAGCCGGGAGGGACAGCGGCTCGGTGGCTACACCTTC.

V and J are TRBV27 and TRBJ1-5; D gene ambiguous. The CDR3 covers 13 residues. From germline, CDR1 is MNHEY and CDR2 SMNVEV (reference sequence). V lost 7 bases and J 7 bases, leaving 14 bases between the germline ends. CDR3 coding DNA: TGTGCCAGCAACAATCCAGACTCCCAGCCCCAGCATTTT. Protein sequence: CASNNPDSQPQHF.

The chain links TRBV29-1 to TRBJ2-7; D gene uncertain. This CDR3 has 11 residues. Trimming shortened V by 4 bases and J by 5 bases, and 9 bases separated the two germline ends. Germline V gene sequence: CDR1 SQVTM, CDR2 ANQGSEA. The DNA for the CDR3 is TGCAGCGTTGGAGGAATCCACGAGCAGTACTTC. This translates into CSVGGIHEQYF.

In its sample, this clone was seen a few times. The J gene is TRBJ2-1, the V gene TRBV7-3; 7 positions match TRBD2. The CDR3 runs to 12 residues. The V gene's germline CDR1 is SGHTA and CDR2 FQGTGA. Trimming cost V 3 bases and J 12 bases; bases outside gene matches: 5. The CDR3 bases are TGTGCCAGCAGCTTTGGGGAGGGTGGGCAGTTCTTC. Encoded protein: CASSFGEGGQFF.

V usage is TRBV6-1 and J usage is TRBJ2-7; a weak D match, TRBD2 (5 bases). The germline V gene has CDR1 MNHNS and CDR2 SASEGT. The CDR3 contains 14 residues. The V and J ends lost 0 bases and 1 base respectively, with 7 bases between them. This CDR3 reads CASSEAEGSYEQYF. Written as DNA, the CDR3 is TGTGCCAGCAGTGAAGCAGAGGGTTCCTACGAGCAGTACTTC.

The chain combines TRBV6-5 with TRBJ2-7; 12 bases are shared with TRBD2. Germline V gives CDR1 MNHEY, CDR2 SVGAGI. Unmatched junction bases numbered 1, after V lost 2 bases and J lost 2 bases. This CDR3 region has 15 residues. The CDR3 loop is CASSYRTSGAYEQYF. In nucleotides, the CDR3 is TGTGCCAGCAGTTACAGGACTAGCGGGGCCTACGAGCAGTACTTC.

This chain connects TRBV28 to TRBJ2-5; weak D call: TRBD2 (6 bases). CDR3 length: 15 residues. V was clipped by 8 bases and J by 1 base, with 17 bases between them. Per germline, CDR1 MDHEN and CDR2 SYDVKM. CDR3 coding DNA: TGTGCCAGCGTTCGTGGGGACTCACTCCAAGAGACCCAGTACTTC. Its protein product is CASVRGDSLQETQYF.

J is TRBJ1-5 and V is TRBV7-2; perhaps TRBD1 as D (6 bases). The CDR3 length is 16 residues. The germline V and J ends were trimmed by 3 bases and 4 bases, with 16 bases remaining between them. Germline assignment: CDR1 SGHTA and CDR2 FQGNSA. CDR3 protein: CASSLTGGVSNQPQHF. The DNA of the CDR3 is TGTGCCAGCAGCTTGACAGGCGGTGTCTCTAATCAGCCCCAGCATTTT.

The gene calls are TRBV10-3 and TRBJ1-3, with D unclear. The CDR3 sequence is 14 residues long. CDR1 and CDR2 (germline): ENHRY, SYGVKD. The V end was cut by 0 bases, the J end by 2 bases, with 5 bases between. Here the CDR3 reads CAISESATGNTIYF. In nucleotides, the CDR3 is TGTGCCATCAGTGAGTCTGCGACTGGAAACACCATATATTTT.

Written as DNA, the CDR3 is TGTGCCAGCAGCCAGGGACTAGCGGGGGGGCCGGTAGATACGCAGTATTTT. Protein sequence: CASSQGLAGGPVDTQYF. The gene calls are TRBV7-8 and TRBJ2-3; 16 bases align to TRBD2. This CDR3 comprises 17 residues. Per germline, CDR1 SGHVS and CDR2 FQNEAQ. J lost 5 bases, V lost 5 bases, and 7 bases had no gene match.

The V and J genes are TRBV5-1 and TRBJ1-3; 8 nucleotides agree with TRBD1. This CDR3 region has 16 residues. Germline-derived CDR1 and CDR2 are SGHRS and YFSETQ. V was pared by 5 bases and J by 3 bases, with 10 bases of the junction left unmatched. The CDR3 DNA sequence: TGCGCCAGCAGTTCGGGAGGACAGGGCGGTGGAAACACCATATATTTT. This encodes CASSSGGQGGGNTIYF. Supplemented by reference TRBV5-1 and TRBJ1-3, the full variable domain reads KAGVTQTPRYLIKTRGQQVTLSCSPISGHRSVSWYQQTPGQGLQFLFEYFSETQRNKGNFPGRFSGRQFSNSRSEMNVSTLELGDSALYLCASSSGGQGGGNTIYFGEGSWLTVV.

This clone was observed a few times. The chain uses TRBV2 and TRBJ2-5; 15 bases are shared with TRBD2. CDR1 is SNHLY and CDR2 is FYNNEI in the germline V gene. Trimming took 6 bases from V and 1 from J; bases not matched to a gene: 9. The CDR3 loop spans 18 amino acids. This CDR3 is CASRTGTSGGKPQETQYF. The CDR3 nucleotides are TGTGCCAGCAGGACCGGGACTAGCGGGGGGAAGCCCCAAGAGACCCAGTACTTC.

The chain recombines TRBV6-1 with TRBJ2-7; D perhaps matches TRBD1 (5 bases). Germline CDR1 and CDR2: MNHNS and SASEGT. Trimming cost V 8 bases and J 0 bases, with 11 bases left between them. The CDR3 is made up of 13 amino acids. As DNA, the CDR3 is TGTGCCAGCGAAAGGCAGGGCTCCTACGAGCAGTACTTC. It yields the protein CASERQGSYEQYF.

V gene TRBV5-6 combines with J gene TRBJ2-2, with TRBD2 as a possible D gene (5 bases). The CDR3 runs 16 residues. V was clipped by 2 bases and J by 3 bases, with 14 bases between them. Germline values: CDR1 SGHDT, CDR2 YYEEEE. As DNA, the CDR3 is TGTGCCAGCAGCTTAGTTGGGTCACTAGACACCGGGGAGCTGTTTTTT. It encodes CASSLVGSLDTGELFF.

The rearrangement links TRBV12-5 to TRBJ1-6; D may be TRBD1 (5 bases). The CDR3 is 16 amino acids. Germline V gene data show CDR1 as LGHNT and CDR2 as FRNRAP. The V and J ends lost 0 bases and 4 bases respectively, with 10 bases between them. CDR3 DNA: TGTGCTAGTGGTTTGGTACAGGAAGGGTATAATTCACCCCTCCACTTT. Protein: CASGLVQEGYNSPLHF.

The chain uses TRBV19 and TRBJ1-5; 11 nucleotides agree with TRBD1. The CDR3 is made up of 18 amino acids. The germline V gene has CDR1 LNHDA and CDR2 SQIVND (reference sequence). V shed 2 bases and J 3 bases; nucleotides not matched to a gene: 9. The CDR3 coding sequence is TGTGCCAGTAGTATACCGCGGGACAGGGGGAACCTCAATCAGCCCCAGCATTTT. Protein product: CASSIPRDRGNLNQPQHF.

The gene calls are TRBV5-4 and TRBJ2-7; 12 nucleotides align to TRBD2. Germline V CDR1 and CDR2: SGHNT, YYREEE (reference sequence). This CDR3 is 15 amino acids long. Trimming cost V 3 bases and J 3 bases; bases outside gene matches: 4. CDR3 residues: CASSSLAGGLYEQYF. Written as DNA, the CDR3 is TGTGCCAGCAGCTCCCTAGCGGGGGGGCTCTACGAGCAGTACTTC.

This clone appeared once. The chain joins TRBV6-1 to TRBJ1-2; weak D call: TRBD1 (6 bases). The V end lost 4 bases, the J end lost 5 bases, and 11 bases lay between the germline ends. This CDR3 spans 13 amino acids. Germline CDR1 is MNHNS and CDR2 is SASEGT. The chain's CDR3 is CASSGEGVYGYTF. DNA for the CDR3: TGTGCCAGCAGTGGTGAGGGGGTTTATGGCTACACCTTC.

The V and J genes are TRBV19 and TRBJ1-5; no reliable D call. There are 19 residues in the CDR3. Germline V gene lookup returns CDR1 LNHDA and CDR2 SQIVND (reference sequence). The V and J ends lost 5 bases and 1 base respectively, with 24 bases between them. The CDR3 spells CASSLRGLTTSKSNQPQHF. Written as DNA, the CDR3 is TGTGCCAGTAGTCTCCGTGGCCTCACGACTAGCAAAAGCAATCAGCCCCAGCATTTT.

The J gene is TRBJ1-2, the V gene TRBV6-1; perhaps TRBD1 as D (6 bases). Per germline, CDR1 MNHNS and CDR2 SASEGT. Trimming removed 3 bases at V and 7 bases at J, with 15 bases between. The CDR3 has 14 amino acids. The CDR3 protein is CASSEGRGAVGYTF. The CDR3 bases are TGTGCCAGCAGTGAGGGCAGGGGAGCTGTTGGCTACACCTTC.

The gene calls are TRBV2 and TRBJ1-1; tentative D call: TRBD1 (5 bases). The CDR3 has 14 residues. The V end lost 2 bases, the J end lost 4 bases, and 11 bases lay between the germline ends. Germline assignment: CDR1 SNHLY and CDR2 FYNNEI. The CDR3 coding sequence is TGTGCCAGCAGTGAATGGGGCGGGAGCACTGAAGCTTTCTTT. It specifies CASSEWGGSTEAFF.

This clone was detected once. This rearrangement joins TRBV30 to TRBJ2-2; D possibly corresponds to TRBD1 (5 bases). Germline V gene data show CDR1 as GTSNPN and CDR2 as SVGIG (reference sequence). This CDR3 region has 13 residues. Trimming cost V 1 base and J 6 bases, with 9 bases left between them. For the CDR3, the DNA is TGTGCCTGGAGTGCCCAGGGTTCCGGGGAGCTGTTTTTT. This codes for CAWSAQGSGELFF.

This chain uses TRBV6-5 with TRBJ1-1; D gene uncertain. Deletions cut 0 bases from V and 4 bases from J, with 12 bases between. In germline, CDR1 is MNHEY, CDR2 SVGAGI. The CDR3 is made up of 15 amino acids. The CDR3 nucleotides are TGTGCCAGCAGTTACTCGATATACGAGGGCACTGAAGCTTTCTTT. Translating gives CASSYSIYEGTEAFF.

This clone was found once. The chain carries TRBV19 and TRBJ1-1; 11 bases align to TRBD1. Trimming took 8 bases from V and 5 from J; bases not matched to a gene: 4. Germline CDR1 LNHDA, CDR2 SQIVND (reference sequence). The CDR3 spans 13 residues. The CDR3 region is CASQDRGRTEAFF. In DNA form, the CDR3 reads TGTGCCAGTCAGGACAGGGGGCGAACTGAAGCTTTCTTT.

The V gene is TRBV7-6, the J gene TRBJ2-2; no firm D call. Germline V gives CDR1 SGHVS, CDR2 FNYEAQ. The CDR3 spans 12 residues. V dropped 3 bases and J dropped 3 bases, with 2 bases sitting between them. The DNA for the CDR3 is TGTGCCAGCAGCTTCGACACCGGGGAGCTGTTTTTT. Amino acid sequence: CASSFDTGELFF.

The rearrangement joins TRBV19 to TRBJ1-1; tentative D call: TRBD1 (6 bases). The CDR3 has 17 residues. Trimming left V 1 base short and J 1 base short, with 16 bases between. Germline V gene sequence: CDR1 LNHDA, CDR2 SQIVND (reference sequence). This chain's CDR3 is CASSIVAGAGKNTEAFF. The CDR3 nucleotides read TGTGCCAGTAGTATAGTTGCGGGGGCAGGCAAGAACACTGAAGCTTTCTTT.

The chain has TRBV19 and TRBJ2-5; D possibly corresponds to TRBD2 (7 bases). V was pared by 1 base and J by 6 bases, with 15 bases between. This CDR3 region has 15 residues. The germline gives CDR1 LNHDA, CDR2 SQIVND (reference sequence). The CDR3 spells CASSIGGGGVQTQYF. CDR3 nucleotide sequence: TGTGCCAGTAGTATAGGGGGAGGGGGGGTCCAGACCCAGTACTTC.

The CDR3 DNA reads TGTGCCAGCAGTGCTACAGGGCGGACTGAAGCTTTCTTT. Translated: CASSATGRTEAFF. V gene TRBV6-4 combines with J gene TRBJ1-1, with a possible D match to TRBD1 (6 bases). The CDR3 sequence is 13 residues long. Looked up from germline, CDR1 is MRHNA and CDR2 is SNTAGT. Trimming shortened V by 4 bases and J by 5 bases, and 11 bases separated the two germline ends.

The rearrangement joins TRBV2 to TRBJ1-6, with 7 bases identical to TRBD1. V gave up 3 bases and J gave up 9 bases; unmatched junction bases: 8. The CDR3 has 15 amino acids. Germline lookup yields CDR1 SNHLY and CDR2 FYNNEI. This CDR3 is CASSETRGRLSPLHF. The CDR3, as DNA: TGTGCCAGCAGTGAGACAAGGGGGCGCCTTTCACCCCTCCACTTT.